These 9 T cell receptor beta chains came from one sample sequenced in a study of neurological immune-mediated disorders. In TCRdb, the 5' RACE reads were re-called with MiXCR into one record per CDR3 protein. The sample yields about 95,000 distinct CDR3 sequences, 3.5% seen once. Sequenced: PBMCs. The receptors were gathered from a woman aged 18-30 years with multiple sclerosis.

This clonotype was counted a few times. This may arise from a read error, as a much more abundant clone is one base away. The gene calls are TRBV27 and TRBJ2-7; D call uncertain. The V and J ends lost 4 bases and 1 base respectively, with 14 bases between them. Germline lookup yields CDR1 MNHEY and CDR2 SMNVEV (reference sequence). The length of the CDR3 is 15 residues. The CDR3 reads CASSYLGKGSYEQYF. The DNA for the CDR3 is TGTGCCAGCAGTTATCTCGGAAAGGGATCCTACGAGCAGTACTTC.

In this sample, this clonotype is medium-sized. The rearrangement links TRBV18 to TRBJ2-7, with unresolved D. V was clipped by 3 bases and J by 1 base, with 10 bases between them. Germline values: CDR1 KGHSH, CDR2 LQKENI. The CDR3 sequence is 14 residues long. CDR3 nucleotide sequence: TGTGCCAGCTCACCCCGCTTCGGTTCCTACGAGCAGTACTTC. This translates into CASSPRFGSYEQYF.

This clonotype was seen ten or more times. This chain joins TRBV6-2 or TRBV6-3 and TRBJ2-5; 11 bases fit TRBD1. Per the germline V gene, CDR1 is MNHEY and CDR2 is SVGEGT. The CDR3 length is 15 residues. With V trimmed by 7 bases and J by 4 bases, 8 bases remained unmatched. CDR3 bases: TGTGCCAGCATGTGGGGACAGGGGGTAGCAGAGACCCAGTACTTC. Translating it yields CASMWGQGVAETQYF.

Many counts were recorded for this clonotype. The chain joins TRBV10-3 to TRBJ2-7; the D call may be TRBD1 or TRBD2 (5 bases each). The length of the CDR3 is 14 residues. Germline loops: CDR1 ENHRY, CDR2 SYGVKD. The V end lost 6 bases, the J end lost 3 bases, and 15 bases lay between the germline ends. In nucleotides, the CDR3 is TGTGCCATCAGCGCACGGGACGGAATCTACGAGCAGTACTTC. As protein: CAISARDGIYEQYF.

This clonotype came up many times. This chain joins TRBV20-1 and TRBJ1-2; 8 bases are a match to TRBD1. Per the germline V gene, CDR1 is DFQATT and CDR2 is SNEGSKA (reference sequence). The CDR3 length is 14 residues. J lost 2 bases, V lost 6 bases, and 8 bases had no gene match. CDR3 sequence reads: CSAPTGALNYGYTF. The CDR3 DNA reads TGCAGTGCCCCGACAGGGGCGTTAAACTATGGCTACACCTTC.

J is TRBJ2-7 and V is TRBV20-1, with 8 nucleotides matching TRBD2. Losses at the gene ends were 4 bases for V and 5 bases for J; bases not matched to a gene: 16. This CDR3 has 16 amino acids. Germline V gives CDR1 DFQATT, CDR2 SNEGSKA (reference sequence). The CDR3 spells CSAIDREGGPKNEQYF. In nucleotides, the CDR3 is TGCAGTGCTATCGACCGGGAGGGAGGGCCTAAAAACGAGCAGTACTTC.

This clonotype showed up many times. V gene TRBV10-3 combines with J gene TRBJ2-7, with D possibly called TRBD1 or TRBD2 (5 bases each). The CDR3 contains 16 residues. Trimming took 2 bases from V and 3 from J, leaving 17 bases between them. Germline V gene data show CDR1 as ENHRY and CDR2 as SYGVKD. CDR3 bases: TGTGCCATCAGTGAGACGGGACCCAAAAGCCTCTACGAGCAGTACTTC. Its translation is CAISETGPKSLYEQYF.

A remark on this clonotype: A much larger clone lies one base from this, so it may be a read error. The CDR3 ends on some other residue instead of the conserved phenylalanine or tryptophan, so this is likely a read error. This chain connects TRBV10-3 to TRBJ1-6; the D gene is possibly TRBD1 (5 bases). The germline V and J ends were trimmed by 0 bases and 7 bases, with 10 bases remaining between them. Germline values: CDR1 ENHRY, CDR2 SYGVKD. The CDR3 totals 15 residues. CDR3 DNA sequence: TGTGCCATCAGTGAGTCGCGGTCAGGGAATTCACCCCTCCACCTT. It encodes CAISESRSGNSPLHL.

The rearrangement joins TRBV10-3 to TRBJ2-7, with 10 nucleotides matching TRBD1. The ends lost 4 bases at V and 5 bases at J; junction bases unmatched: 14. CDR3 length: 17 residues. In germline, CDR1 is ENHRY, CDR2 SYGVKD. Written as DNA, the CDR3 is TGTGCCATCAGTGGAGGGGACAGGGGACGGTTCGACCACGAGCAGTACTTC. Translation gives CAISGGDRGRFDHEQYF.